Listed here are 28 T cell receptor beta chains from one sample, sequenced in a study of T cell clusters in autoimmune cytopenias. Each sample's input was about 270 ng genomic DNA, roughly 38,000 genome equivalents. TRB was amplified by touch-down multiplex PCR, primer pools A and B combined. TCRdb processed the multiplex PCR reads again and assigns one entry to each CDR3 protein, with no DNA. The sample holds 6,000 to 8,500 distinct CDR3 sequences. Sequenced input: peripheral blood. All receptors derive from a human donor with an autoimmune cytopenia or autoimmune hepatitis (not recorded which).

This clonotype shows up as medium-sized (0.01 to 0.1%) by frequency. V is TRBV12-3 or TRBV12-4 and J is TRBJ2-5. This CDR3 region has 14 residues. The CDR3 spells CASSLPPNQETQYF.

The J gene is TRBJ2-2, the V gene TRBV6-5; checking the TCRdb D call of TRBD2 is not possible without DNA. CDR1 and CDR2 (germline): MNHEY, SVGAGI. This CDR3 region has 14 residues. The CDR3 sequence: CASSYGDFTGELFF.

The V call is TRBV12-3 or TRBV12-4, the J call TRBJ2-4. The CDR3 totals 13 residues. CDR3 in amino acids: CASSYIAKNIQYF.

In terms of frequency, this clonotype is medium-sized. The chain employs TRBV27 and TRBJ2-5; TCRdb indicates TRBD2, and absent DNA this call remains unverified. Germline V CDR1 and CDR2: MNHEY, SMNVEV (reference sequence). This CDR3 has 19 residues. This CDR3 is CASSNWTSGGAGEQETQYF.

The chain joins TRBV6-5 to TRBJ2-5; TCRdb picks TRBD1, but there is no DNA to check that call. This CDR3 region has 16 residues. Germline V gives CDR1 MNHEY, CDR2 SVGAGI. CDR3 residues: CASSPTGRRYQETQYF.

The chain has TRBV6-4 and TRBJ2-3; the TCRdb call, TRBD2, lacks DNA for checking. Per germline, CDR1 MRHNA and CDR2 SNTAGT. This CDR3 is 16 amino acids long. CDR3 amino acids: CASSEELAGGTDTQYF.

By frequency, this clonotype registers medium-sized. This chain links TRBV19 with TRBJ1-1; TCRdb designates TRBD1, a call that cannot be tested without DNA. The CDR3 is made up of 14 amino acids. Germline V gene lookup returns CDR1 LNHDA and CDR2 SQIVND (reference sequence). CDR3 loop: CASSTRGRYTEAFF.

V and J are TRBV6-6 and TRBJ1-6; lacking DNA, the TRBD1 call made by TCRdb goes unchecked. This CDR3 region has 15 residues. Germline V gives CDR1 MNHNY, CDR2 SVGAGI (reference sequence). CDR3 residues: CASSSYRGKVSPLHF.

J is TRBJ2-7 and V is TRBV6-1; the D call of TRBD2 rests on TCRdb alone, since no DNA is present to check it. The CDR3 length is 16 residues. Germline assignment: CDR1 MNHNS and CDR2 SASEGT. The CDR3 here is CASSSTSGGKVGEQYF.

The rearrangement uses TRBV12-3 or TRBV12-4 and TRBJ2-5; TCRdb proposes TRBD2, but this gene call is untestable without DNA. This CDR3 spans 17 amino acids. CDR3 sequence: CASSFSPWAREGETQYF.

The gene calls are TRBV6-5 and TRBJ2-1. The germline CDR1 and CDR2 sequences are MNHEY and SVGAGI. The CDR3 loop spans 15 amino acids. CDR3 amino acids: CASSYSVDGYNEQFF.

Measured by frequency, this clonotype is medium-sized. The chain combines TRBV13 with TRBJ1-1. From germline, CDR1 is PRHDT and CDR2 FYEKMQ (reference sequence). The CDR3 is made up of 12 amino acids. Here the CDR3 reads CASSPKGTEAFF.

The rearrangement joins TRBV20-1 to TRBJ2-2; TCRdb calls TRBD1, which cannot be checked without DNA. The CDR3 consists of 15 residues. Germline CDR1 is DFQATT and CDR2 is SNEGSKA (reference sequence). This chain's CDR3 is CSARRQNANTGELFF.

This chain connects TRBV24-1 to TRBJ1-2. The CDR3 covers 12 residues. Germline values: CDR1 KGHDR, CDR2 SFDVKD. The CDR3 is CATSDFYYGYTF.

This clonotype counts as medium-sized by frequency. The chain joins TRBV29-1 to TRBJ2-7; TCRdb selects TRBD2, and the lack of DNA leaves this call unchecked. Germline lookup yields CDR1 SQVTM and CDR2 ANQGSEA. The CDR3 length is 12 residues. CDR3 sequence: CSVGGPPYEQYF.

This chain uses TRBV28 with TRBJ1-5. The germline gives CDR1 MDHEN, CDR2 SYDVKM. CDR3 size: 14 residues. This chain's CDR3 is CASSRPDFNQPQHF.

This clonotype is identified as medium-sized from frequency. The chain carries TRBV15 and TRBJ2-1; the D call of TRBD2 rests on TCRdb alone, since no DNA is present to check it. Germline-derived CDR1 and CDR2 are LNHNV and YYDKDF (reference sequence). This CDR3 is built from 13 residues. The CDR3 spells CATSMGLANEQFF.

Judged by frequency, this clonotype is medium-sized (0.01 to 0.1%). This chain joins TRBV29-1 and TRBJ2-5; TCRdb proposes TRBD1, but this gene call is untestable without DNA. Germline assignment: CDR1 SQVTM and CDR2 ANQGSEA. The CDR3 consists of 13 residues. CDR3 sequence: CSVRGQLQETQYF.

In terms of frequency, this clonotype is medium-sized. The J gene is TRBJ1-2, the V gene TRBV30; TCRdb names TRBD1, which stays unverified in the absence of DNA. CDR1 is GTSNPN and CDR2 is SVGIG in the germline V gene (reference sequence). The CDR3 sequence is 13 residues long. CDR3 sequence reads: CAWSARSWGGYTF.

Judged by frequency, this clonotype is medium-sized. The chain is built from TRBV15 and TRBJ2-4; there is no DNA to check the TCRdb D call of TRBD2. The germline gives CDR1 LNHNV, CDR2 YYDKDF (reference sequence). This CDR3 region has 16 residues. The CDR3 here is CATSREGLAGAVGQYF.

By frequency, this clonotype is medium-sized. The chain links TRBV12-3 or TRBV12-4 to TRBJ2-7; the TCRdb call, TRBD1, lacks DNA for checking. This CDR3 region has 14 residues. CDR3 region: CASSPGTGTGEQYF.

According to its frequency, this clonotype is medium-sized. This chain links TRBV6-2 or TRBV6-3 with TRBJ2-6; TCRdb designates TRBD1, a call that cannot be tested without DNA. CDR1 MNHEY and CDR2 SVGEGT come from the germline V gene. The CDR3 extends over 16 amino acids. Here the CDR3 reads CASSYLAGDGANVLTF.

This chain joins TRBV7-2 and TRBJ2-3; TCRdb outputs TRBD2, but without DNA this stays unchecked. Germline V lookup: CDR1 SGHTA, CDR2 FQGNSA. The CDR3 spans 16 residues. The CDR3 sequence: CASSSSSGGGTDTQYF.

This clonotype is deemed medium-sized by its frequency. The chain couples TRBV18 to TRBJ2-7; without DNA, the TCRdb call of TRBD2 cannot be checked. Germline lookup yields CDR1 KGHSH and CDR2 LQKENI. CDR3 length: 16 amino acids. CDR3 sequence reads: CASSPRSSGSSYEQYF.

Its frequency marks this clonotype as medium-sized. The genes are TRBV18 and TRBJ2-5; without DNA, the TCRdb call of TRBD2 cannot be checked. This CDR3 region has 13 residues. Germline CDR1 reads KGHSH; CDR2 reads LQKENI. The CDR3 loop reads CASSPDGRSAQYF.

By frequency, this clonotype is medium-sized. CDR3 amino acids: CASSQTTGVGEKLFF. The V call is TRBV6-5, the J call TRBJ1-4; TCRdb outputs TRBD1, but without DNA this stays unchecked. The CDR3 contains 15 residues. Germline loops: CDR1 MNHEY, CDR2 SVGAGI.

The chain combines TRBV6-5 with TRBJ1-5; TCRdb names TRBD1, which stays unverified in the absence of DNA. Germline V lookup: CDR1 MNHEY, CDR2 SVGAGI. This CDR3 contains 14 residues. The CDR3 sequence is CASSWDSQRQPQHF.

According to its frequency, this clonotype is medium-sized. The rearrangement uses TRBV19 and TRBJ2-7; the TRBD1 assignment by TCRdb is unverifiable without DNA. The CDR3 extends over 15 amino acids. Germline V gene sequence: CDR1 LNHDA, CDR2 SQIVND (reference sequence). CDR3 in amino acids: CASSTRGTNSYEQYF.